This TCR beta chain is drawn from a study of vaccination effects on CD4 cells after COVID-19. Germline CDR1 is MNHNS and CDR2 is SASEGT. The CDR3 covers 17 residues. V lost 6 bases, J lost 4 bases, and 13 bases stayed unmatched. Concerning this clone: The antigen remains unidentified.

Upon completion of around eleven days in culture, CD4+ T cells were isolated. Of the BNT162b2 and mRNA-1273 vaccines, participants received two doses of one or the other. Method: immunoSEQ multiplex PCR; TCRdb's copy keeps in-frame clones and lacks some. The repertoire holds tens of thousands of clones, with approximately 72% as singletons. This chain uses TRBV6-1 with TRBJ1-5, with 9 bases fitting TRBD1. This specimen consisted of CD4+ T cells from PBMCs cultured without peptide, obtained after COVID-19 vaccination. This receptor was obtained from a human donor who received a COVID-19 vaccine. The DNA for the CDR3 is TGTGCCAGCAGGGAAACGGGACAGGGCGCCCTAAATCAGCCCCAGCATTTT. Translating it yields CASRETGQGALNQPQHF.